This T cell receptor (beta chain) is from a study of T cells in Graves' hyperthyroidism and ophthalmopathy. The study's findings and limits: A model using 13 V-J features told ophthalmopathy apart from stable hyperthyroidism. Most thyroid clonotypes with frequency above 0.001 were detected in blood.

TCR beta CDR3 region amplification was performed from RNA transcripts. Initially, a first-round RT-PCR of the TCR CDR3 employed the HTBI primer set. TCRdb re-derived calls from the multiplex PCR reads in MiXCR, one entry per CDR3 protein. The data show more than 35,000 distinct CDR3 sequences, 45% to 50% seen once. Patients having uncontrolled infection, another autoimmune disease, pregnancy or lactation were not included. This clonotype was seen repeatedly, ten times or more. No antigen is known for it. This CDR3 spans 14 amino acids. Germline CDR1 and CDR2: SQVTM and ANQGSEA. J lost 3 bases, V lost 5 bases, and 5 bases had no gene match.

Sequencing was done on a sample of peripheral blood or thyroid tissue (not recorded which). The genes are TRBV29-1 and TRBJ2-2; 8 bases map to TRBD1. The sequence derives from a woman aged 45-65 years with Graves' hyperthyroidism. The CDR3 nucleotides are TGCAGCGTTCGGACAGGGTTGTACACCGGGGAGCTGTTTTTT. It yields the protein CSVRTGLYTGELFF.